The 32 T cell receptor beta chains presented below share a single source sample, sequenced in a study of cytomegalovirus exposure and HLA in healthy donors. 13 Jbeta primers and 60 Vbeta primers were used for the PCR. The table came from immunoSEQ multiplex PCR; TCRdb's copy has only in-frame clones and leaves some out. The sample records 150,000 to 200,000 clones, 75% to 85% being singletons. Material: PBMCs. These receptors all come from a woman in her twenties or thirties in good health and CMV-seropositive.

V and J are TRBV27 and TRBJ1-5; the match to TRBD1 covers 8 bases. The V gene end was trimmed by 3 bases and the J gene end by 6 bases; junction bases not matched to a gene: 4. Per the germline V gene, CDR1 is MNHEY and CDR2 is SMNVEV (reference sequence). The CDR3 covers 14 residues. The CDR3 DNA follows: TGTGCCAGCAGTTTCCAGGGGGCCGGTCAGCCCCAGCATTTT. This encodes CASSFQGAGQPQHF.

The V and J genes are TRBV11-2 and TRBJ2-1; D might be TRBD2 (5 bases). Germline values: CDR1 SGHAT, CDR2 FQNNGV. The length of the CDR3 is 16 residues. V lost 5 bases and J 0 bases, leaving 14 bases between the germline ends. CDR3 protein: CASSTVMGSSYNEQFF. DNA for the CDR3: TGTGCCAGCAGCACCGTGATGGGGAGCTCCTACAATGAGCAGTTCTTC.

This rearrangement joins TRBV7-9 to TRBJ1-5; D may be TRBD1 (5 bases). This CDR3 is 15 amino acids long. The V and J ends lost 5 bases and 4 bases respectively, with 15 bases between them. Germline V CDR1 and CDR2: SEHNR, FQNEAQ (reference sequence). CDR3 DNA sequence: TGTGCCAGCAGCGCGGCGGGGGTGGGAAATCAGCCCCAGCATTTT. Amino acids: CASSAAGVGNQPQHF.

V usage is TRBV9 and J usage is TRBJ2-7; 11 bases align to TRBD1. The V segment lost 4 bases and the J segment 5 bases; nucleotides outside the gene matches: 5. This CDR3 has 14 amino acids. Germline CDR1 and CDR2: SGDLS and YYNGEE. The CDR3 reads CASSQWTGGHEQYF. In DNA, the CDR3 is TGTGCCAGCAGCCAATGGACAGGGGGCCACGAGCAGTACTTC.

The chain employs TRBV4-2 and TRBJ2-2; tentatively, D is TRBD2 (5 bases). This CDR3 comprises 15 residues. Trimming removed 4 bases from V and 5 bases from J, with 14 bases in between. Germline assignment: CDR1 LGHNA and CDR2 YNFKEQ. The CDR3 bases are TGTGCCAGCAGCCGCCTCGGGGAAGGAACCGGGGAGCTGTTTTTT. Translation gives CASSRLGEGTGELFF.

V is TRBV10-1 and J is TRBJ2-1; TRBD2 aligns across 13 bases. This CDR3 comprises 19 residues. Germline V gene data show CDR1 as WNHNN and CDR2 as SYGVQD (reference sequence). With 0 bases clipped from V and 0 bases from J, the junction kept 5 bases outside the gene matches. This CDR3 reads CASSESDWTSGGSYNEQFF. The CDR3 coding sequence is TGCGCCAGCAGTGAGTCCGATTGGACTAGCGGGGGCTCCTACAATGAGCAGTTCTTC.

V gene TRBV4-3 combines with J gene TRBJ2-5; 7 bases match TRBD2. With V trimmed by 1 base and J by 5 bases, 13 bases remained unmatched. The CDR3 contains 17 residues. Germline V CDR1 and CDR2: LGHNA, YSLEER. The CDR3 region has the DNA TGCGCCAGCAGCCAAGTTGGAAGCCGGGGGGTGGTGGAGACCCAGTACTTC. Translating it yields CASSQVGSRGVVETQYF.

This clone showed up just a few times. The chain carries TRBV7-9 and TRBJ2-2; 7 nucleotides agree with TRBD1. J gave up 0 bases and V 1 base, and 2 bases lay outside the gene matches. Per germline, CDR1 SEHNR and CDR2 FQNEAQ (reference sequence). The CDR3 totals 16 residues. CDR3 amino acids: CASSLVGTANTGELFF. CDR3 bases: TGTGCCAGCAGCTTAGTCGGGACAGCGAACACCGGGGAGCTGTTTTTT.

The chain recombines TRBV28 with TRBJ2-7; 11 positions agree with TRBD2. Per the germline V gene, CDR1 is MDHEN and CDR2 is SYDVKM. The CDR3 length is 16 residues. The V segment lost 8 bases and the J segment 4 bases; nucleotides outside the gene matches: 13. The CDR3 sequence is CASGLILAGVGYEQYF. The CDR3 nucleotides are TGTGCCAGCGGCCTGATACTAGCGGGGGTGGGGTACGAGCAGTACTTC.

The chain couples TRBV5-6 to TRBJ2-7; the D gene is possibly TRBD1 (5 bases). The CDR3 has 16 amino acids. CDR1 and CDR2 from the germline V gene are SGHDT and YYEEEE. The V and J ends lost 0 bases and 2 bases respectively, with 15 bases between them. In DNA, the CDR3 is TGTGCCAGCAGCTTGGTCCCCGACAGTATCACCTACGAGCAGTACTTC. Translation: CASSLVPDSITYEQYF.

The V and J genes are TRBV2 and TRBJ1-1; 12 nucleotides line up with TRBD1. V was clipped by 6 bases and J by 10 bases; unmatched bases: 12. Germline assignment: CDR1 SNHLY and CDR2 FYNNEI. The CDR3 spans 15 residues. Here the CDR3 reads CASSRGTGGAAGAFF. The DNA for the CDR3 is TGTGCCAGCAGCCGAGGGACAGGGGGCGCCGCCGGAGCTTTCTTT.

This clone was picked up one time. The chain couples TRBV29-1 to TRBJ2-6; no firm D call. V lost 5 bases and J 1 base, leaving 12 bases between the germline ends. CDR3 length: 15 residues. Germline V gene sequence: CDR1 SQVTM, CDR2 ANQGSEA. CDR3 sequence (DNA): TGCAGCGTTAGCGAGGCTACTTCTGGGGCCAACGTCCTGACTTTC. The encoded protein is CSVSEATSGANVLTF.

This chain links TRBV29-1 with TRBJ2-1; 10 bases map to TRBD1. V lost 6 bases to trimming and J lost 4 bases; unmatched junction nucleotides: 6. This CDR3 has 14 amino acids. CDR1 SQVTM and CDR2 ANQGSEA come from the germline V gene. In nucleotides, the CDR3 is TGCAGCGTAACACCGGGACAGGGGTACAATGAGCAGTTCTTC. This gives the protein CSVTPGQGYNEQFF.

This rearrangement joins TRBV2 to TRBJ1-4, with TRBD1 as a possible D gene (5 bases). Trimming left V 4 bases short and J 8 bases short, with 11 bases between. This CDR3 has 13 amino acids. Germline V gene data show CDR1 as SNHLY and CDR2 as FYNNEI. This CDR3 is CASSAGLFEKLFF. The CDR3, as DNA: TGTGCCAGCAGTGCAGGGCTGTTCGAAAAACTGTTTTTT.

The V gene is TRBV5-1, the J gene TRBJ2-7; a possible D gene is TRBD1 (6 bases). The V gene lost 6 bases and the J gene lost 7 bases, with 23 bases spanning the gap. This CDR3 contains 15 residues. From germline, CDR1 is SGHRS and CDR2 YFSETQ. CDR3 in DNA: TGCGCCAGCACCCCCCGTCGGACAGACCTTGGTGAGCAGTACTTC. As protein: CASTPRRTDLGEQYF.

This clone has only a few counts. The chain carries TRBV28 and TRBJ1-2; tentative D call: TRBD1 (6 bases). Trimming left V 2 bases short and J 8 bases short, with 15 bases between. CDR1 and CDR2 from the germline V gene are MDHEN and SYDVKM. CDR3 length: 14 residues. The CDR3: CASSLRGSDWGYTF. CDR3 sequence (DNA): TGTGCCAGCAGTTTAAGGGGGTCGGATTGGGGCTACACCTTC.

The rearrangement links TRBV6-6 to TRBJ2-4; D is possibly TRBD1 (5 bases). The V gene lost 2 bases and the J gene lost 8 bases, with 16 bases spanning the gap. This CDR3 spans 15 amino acids. Germline values: CDR1 MNHNY, CDR2 SVGAGI (reference sequence). This chain's CDR3 is CASSYGARGSDIQYF. CDR3 coding DNA: TGTGCCAGCAGTTACGGGGCTAGGGGCAGTGACATTCAGTACTTC.

V gene TRBV4-1 combines with J gene TRBJ1-1, with TRBD1 identical over 9 bases. This CDR3 contains 13 residues. V was pared by 3 bases and J by 6 bases, with 2 bases of the junction left unmatched. Germline lookup yields CDR1 MGHRA and CDR2 YSYEKL. CDR3 DNA sequence: TGCGCCAGCAGCCACAGACAGGGGGCTGAAGCTTTCTTT. This translates into CASSHRQGAEAFF.

The V call is TRBV11-2, the J call TRBJ2-3; possible D gene TRBD1, 6 bases. This CDR3 region has 14 residues. V lost 5 bases, J lost 2 bases, and 11 bases lay in between. Germline CDR1 is SGHAT and CDR2 is FQNNGV. The CDR3, as DNA: TGTGCCAGCAGCCTTGGACAGCCCACAGATACGCAGTATTTT. Translation: CASSLGQPTDTQYF.

This clone was observed a few times. The chain has TRBV11-3 and TRBJ2-7; D is unclear. The CDR3 spans 13 residues. Per germline, CDR1 SGHNT and CDR2 YENEEA. Trimming removed 1 base at V and 5 bases at J, with 9 bases between. The DNA of the CDR3 is TGTGCCAGCAGCTTAGGCAGGTCCCACGAGCAGTACTTC. This translates into CASSLGRSHEQYF.

V and J are TRBV5-1 and TRBJ2-6, with a tentative D call TRBD2 (5 bases). This CDR3 is 16 amino acids long. Trimming took 0 bases from V and 0 from J, leaving 7 bases between them. Germline V CDR1 and CDR2: SGHRS, YFSETQ. Here the CDR3 DNA reads TGCGCCAGCAGCTTGGCTGGGAGCTCTGGGGCCAACGTCCTGACTTTC. Protein product: CASSLAGSSGANVLTF.

The rearrangement joins TRBV7-6 to TRBJ2-7; TRBD1 agrees at 8 bases. This CDR3 spans 15 amino acids. Trimming took 1 base from V and 10 from J; bases not matched to a gene: 12. CDR1 and CDR2 (germline): SGHVS, FNYEAQ. CDR3 region: CASSLGAQGAVEQYF. The CDR3 coding sequence is TGTGCCAGCAGCTTAGGAGCGCAGGGGGCAGTTGAACAGTACTTC.

The V call is TRBV5-1, the J call TRBJ1-1; D not resolved. Germline CDR1 is SGHRS and CDR2 is YFSETQ. V was cut by 4 bases and J by 1 base, with 11 bases left in between. The CDR3 consists of 14 residues. The DNA for the CDR3 is TGCGCCAGCAGCCGGGGAGGCCCGAACACTGAAGCTTTCTTT. This sequence encodes CASSRGGPNTEAFF.

The gene calls are TRBV10-1 and TRBJ2-2; 8 positions match TRBD1. Per germline, CDR1 WNHNN and CDR2 SYGVQD (reference sequence). CDR3 length: 15 residues. V lost 6 bases to trimming and J lost 1 base; unmatched junction nucleotides: 4. The CDR3 coding sequence is TGCGCCAGCAGCCCCGGACAGGGGAACACCGGGGAGCTGTTTTTT. The encoded protein is CASSPGQGNTGELFF.

The J gene is TRBJ1-4, the V gene TRBV9; 7 positions agree with TRBD1. The trim removed 0 bases at V and 5 bases at J, leaving 7 bases unmatched. The V gene's germline CDR1 is SGDLS and CDR2 YYNGEE. The CDR3 covers 16 residues. The DNA of the CDR3 is TGTGCCAGCAGCGTAGCTGAGGGACAGCGGAATGAAAAACTGTTTTTT. Translated, it gives CASSVAEGQRNEKLFF.

The chain is built from TRBV4-2 and TRBJ1-2; no firm D call. The CDR3 length is 13 residues. The V end was cut by 0 bases, the J end by 4 bases, with 6 bases between. Germline CDR1 LGHNA, CDR2 YNFKEQ. The CDR3 sequence is CASSQEGGYGYTF. The CDR3 coding sequence is TGTGCCAGCAGCCAAGAAGGCGGCTATGGCTACACCTTC.

The gene calls are TRBV7-2 and TRBJ2-5, with 7 positions matching TRBD2. Trimming took 3 bases from V and 1 from J; bases not matched to a gene: 2. CDR1 and CDR2 from the germline V gene are SGHTA and FQGNSA. CDR3 length: 14 residues. The CDR3 sequence is CASSFWGGQETQYF. CDR3 nucleotide sequence: TGTGCCAGCAGCTTTTGGGGGGGCCAAGAGACCCAGTACTTC.

This clone was seen only once. The V call is TRBV28, the J call TRBJ2-7, with D perhaps matching TRBD1 (6 bases). Deletions cut 7 bases from V and 0 bases from J, with 10 bases between. This CDR3 region has 13 residues. Germline lookup yields CDR1 MDHEN and CDR2 SYDVKM. CDR3 DNA sequence: TGTGCCAGCAACAGGGTGAGCTCCTACGAGCAGTACTTC. Amino acids: CASNRVSSYEQYF.

V usage is TRBV28 and J usage is TRBJ2-5; TRBD1 is a possible D gene (5 bases). The germline V and J ends were trimmed by 3 bases and 2 bases, with 10 bases remaining between them. Germline CDR1 and CDR2: MDHEN and SYDVKM. The CDR3 covers 14 residues. CDR3 DNA sequence: TGTGCCAGCAGTTTCGACAGATCTCAAGAGACCCAGTACTTC. Its protein is CASSFDRSQETQYF.

The DNA of the CDR3 is TGTGCCAGCAGCCCCGGGACAGGCTATGGCTACACCTTC. It specifies CASSPGTGYGYTF. The V and J genes are TRBV11-3 and TRBJ1-2; 8 bases align to TRBD1. J was trimmed by 4 bases and V by 5 bases; bases with no gene match: 3. The CDR3 consists of 13 residues. Germline loops: CDR1 SGHNT, CDR2 YENEEA.

The gene calls are TRBV28 and TRBJ1-1; D gene ambiguous. Germline values: CDR1 MDHEN, CDR2 SYDVKM. The V end lost 4 bases, the J end lost 0 bases, and 6 bases lay between the germline ends. This CDR3 spans 13 amino acids. The CDR3 region is CASSYILNTEAFF. The CDR3 DNA sequence: TGTGCCAGCAGTTACATACTGAACACTGAAGCTTTCTTT.

A note on this clone: A read error may produce the germline difference seen at one junction end. The V call is TRBV7-3, the J call TRBJ2-3; D gene unclear. Germline V CDR1 and CDR2: SGHTA, FQGTGA. The CDR3 has 16 amino acids. The DNA of the CDR3 is TGTGCCGGCAGCTCGCAAGACACCTTTATCACAGATACGCAGTATTTT. Translating it yields CAGSSQDTFITDTQYF.